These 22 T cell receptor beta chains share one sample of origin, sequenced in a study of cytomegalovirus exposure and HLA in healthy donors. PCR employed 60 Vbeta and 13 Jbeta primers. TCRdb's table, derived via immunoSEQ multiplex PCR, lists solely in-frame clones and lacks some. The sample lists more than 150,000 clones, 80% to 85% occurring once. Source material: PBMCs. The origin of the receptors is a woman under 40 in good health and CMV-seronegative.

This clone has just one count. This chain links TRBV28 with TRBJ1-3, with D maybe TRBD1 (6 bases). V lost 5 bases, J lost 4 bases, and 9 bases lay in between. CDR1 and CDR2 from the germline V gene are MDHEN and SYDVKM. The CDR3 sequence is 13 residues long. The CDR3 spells CASSPGDGNTIYF. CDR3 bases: TGTGCCAGCAGTCCAGGGGACGGAAACACCATATATTTT.

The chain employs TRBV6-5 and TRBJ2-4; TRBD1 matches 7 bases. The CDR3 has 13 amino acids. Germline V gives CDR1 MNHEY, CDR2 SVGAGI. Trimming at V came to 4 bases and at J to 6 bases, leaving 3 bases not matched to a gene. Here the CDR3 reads CASSSGTVNIQYF. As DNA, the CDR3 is TGTGCCAGCAGTTCCGGGACAGTAAACATTCAGTACTTC.

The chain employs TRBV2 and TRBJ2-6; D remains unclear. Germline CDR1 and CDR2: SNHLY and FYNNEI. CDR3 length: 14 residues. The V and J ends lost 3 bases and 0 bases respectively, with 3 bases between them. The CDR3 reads CASSDSSGANVLTF. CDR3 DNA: TGTGCCAGCAGTGATAGCTCTGGGGCCAACGTCCTGACTTTC.

This CDR3 is CASSLRASGQSSYEQYF. The DNA for the CDR3 is TGTGCCAGCAGCTTACGGGCTAGCGGCCAGAGCTCCTACGAGCAGTACTTC. This chain uses TRBV7-2 with TRBJ2-7; 7 bases line up with TRBD2. The CDR3 is 17 residues long. Germline trimming cut 2 bases from V and 0 bases from J; bases unmatched to any gene: 10. Germline V gene data show CDR1 as SGHTA and CDR2 as FQGNSA.

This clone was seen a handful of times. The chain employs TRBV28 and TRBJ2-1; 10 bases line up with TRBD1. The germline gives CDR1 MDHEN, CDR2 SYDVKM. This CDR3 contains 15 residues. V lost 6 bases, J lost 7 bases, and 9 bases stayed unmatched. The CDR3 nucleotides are TGTGCCAGCAGAAAAAGACAGGGGGCGCGGAATGAGCAGTTCTTC. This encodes CASRKRQGARNEQFF.

The CDR3 nucleotides read TGTGCCAGCAGCTCAATCATGACTAGCGGGAGTCTCGCAGATACGCAGTATTTT. Protein: CASSSIMTSGSLADTQYF. V usage is TRBV7-6 and J usage is TRBJ2-3; 12 bases align to TRBD2. V dropped 4 bases and J dropped 4; count of bases not matched to a gene: 12. The CDR3 covers 18 residues. Germline CDR1 reads SGHVS; CDR2 reads FNYEAQ.

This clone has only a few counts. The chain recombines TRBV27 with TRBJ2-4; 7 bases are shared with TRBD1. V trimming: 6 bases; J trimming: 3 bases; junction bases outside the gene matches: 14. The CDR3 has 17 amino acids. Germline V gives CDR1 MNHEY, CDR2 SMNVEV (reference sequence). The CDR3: CASRKGQSEGVKNIQYF. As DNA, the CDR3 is TGTGCCAGCAGGAAGGGACAGTCTGAAGGTGTCAAAAACATTCAGTACTTC.

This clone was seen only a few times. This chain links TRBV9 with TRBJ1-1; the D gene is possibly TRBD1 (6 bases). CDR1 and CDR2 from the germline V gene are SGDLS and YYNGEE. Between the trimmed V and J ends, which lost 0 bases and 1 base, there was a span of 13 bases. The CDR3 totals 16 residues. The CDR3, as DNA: TGTGCCAGCAGCGTAGCTAGGGACACGACGAACACTGAAGCTTTCTTT. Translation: CASSVARDTTNTEAFF.

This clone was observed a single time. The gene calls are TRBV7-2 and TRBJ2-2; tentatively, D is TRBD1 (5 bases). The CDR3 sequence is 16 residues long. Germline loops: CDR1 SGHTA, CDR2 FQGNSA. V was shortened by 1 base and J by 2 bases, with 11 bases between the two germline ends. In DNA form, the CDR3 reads TGTGCCAGCAGCTTAGATCCTGGGGCTAACACCGGGGAGCTGTTTTTT. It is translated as CASSLDPGANTGELFF.

DNA for the CDR3: TGTGCCAGCAGCTTACCCCCCCGACTAGCGGGGGCCAAAAACATTCAGTACTTC. It codes for CASSLPPRLAGAKNIQYF. This sequence joins TRBV7-9 and TRBJ2-4, with 11 positions matching TRBD2. The germline V gene has CDR1 SEHNR and CDR2 FQNEAQ (reference sequence). V lost 2 bases to trimming and J lost 1 base; unmatched junction nucleotides: 7. CDR3 size: 18 residues.

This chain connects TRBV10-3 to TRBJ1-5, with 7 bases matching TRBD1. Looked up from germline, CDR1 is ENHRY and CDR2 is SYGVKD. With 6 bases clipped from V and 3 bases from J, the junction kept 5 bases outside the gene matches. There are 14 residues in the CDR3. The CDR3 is CAIRGTENNQPQHF. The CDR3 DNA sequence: TGTGCCATCAGGGGGACAGAAAACAATCAGCCCCAGCATTTT.

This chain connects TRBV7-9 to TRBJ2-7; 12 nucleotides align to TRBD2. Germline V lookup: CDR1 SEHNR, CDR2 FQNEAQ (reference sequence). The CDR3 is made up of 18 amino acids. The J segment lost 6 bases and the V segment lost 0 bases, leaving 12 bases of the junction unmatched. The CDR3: CASSLAEYRTSGKGEQYF. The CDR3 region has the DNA TGTGCCAGCAGCTTAGCCGAATACCGGACTAGCGGGAAAGGCGAGCAGTACTTC.

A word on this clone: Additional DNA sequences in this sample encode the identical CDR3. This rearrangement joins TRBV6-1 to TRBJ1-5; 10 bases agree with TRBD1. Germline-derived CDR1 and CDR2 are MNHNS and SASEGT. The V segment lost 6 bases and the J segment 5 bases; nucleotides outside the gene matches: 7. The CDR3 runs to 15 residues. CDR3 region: CASRYTGTGDQPQHF. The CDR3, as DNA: TGTGCCAGCAGGTACACCGGGACAGGGGATCAGCCCCAGCATTTT.

CDR3 coding DNA: TGTGCCAGCAGTGTTATCGGGACAGGGACCTACGAGCAGTACTTC. It is translated as CASSVIGTGTYEQYF. The V gene is TRBV2, the J gene TRBJ2-7, with 9 bases aligning to TRBD1. The CDR3 length is 15 residues. Germline CDR1 and CDR2: SNHLY and FYNNEI. The J segment lost 2 bases and the V segment lost 4 bases, leaving 6 bases of the junction unmatched. The variable domain in full, with the rest retrieved from reference TRBV2 and TRBJ2-7, is EPEVTQTPSHQVTQMGQEVILRCVPISNHLYFYWYRQILGQKVEFLVSFYNNEISEKSEIFDDQFSVERPDGSNFTLKIRSTKLEDSAMYFCASSVIGTGTYEQYFGPGTRLTVT.

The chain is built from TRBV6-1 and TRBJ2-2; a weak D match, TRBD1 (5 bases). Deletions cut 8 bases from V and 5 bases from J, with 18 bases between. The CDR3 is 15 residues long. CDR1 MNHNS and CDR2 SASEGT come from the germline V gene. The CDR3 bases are TGTGCCAGCTGTATACATAGGGGTCGGACCGGGGAGCTGTTTTTT. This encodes CASCIHRGRTGELFF.

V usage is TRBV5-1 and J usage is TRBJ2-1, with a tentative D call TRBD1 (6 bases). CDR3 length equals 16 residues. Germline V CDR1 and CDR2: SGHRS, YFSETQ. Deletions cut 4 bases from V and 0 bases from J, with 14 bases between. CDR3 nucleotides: TGCGCCAGCAGCCCGTACAGGGACACCTCCTACAATGAGCAGTTCTTC. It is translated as CASSPYRDTSYNEQFF.

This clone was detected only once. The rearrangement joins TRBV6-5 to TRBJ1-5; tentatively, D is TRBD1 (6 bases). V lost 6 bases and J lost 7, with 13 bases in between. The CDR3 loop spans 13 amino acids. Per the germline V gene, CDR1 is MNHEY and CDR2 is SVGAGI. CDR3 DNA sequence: TGTGCCAGCAGGCGCCAGGGGCGGCAGCCCCAGCATTTT. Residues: CASRRQGRQPQHF.

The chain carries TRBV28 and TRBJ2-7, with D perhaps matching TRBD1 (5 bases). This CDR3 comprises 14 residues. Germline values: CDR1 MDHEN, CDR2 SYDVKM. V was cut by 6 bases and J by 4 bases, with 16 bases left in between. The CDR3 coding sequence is TGTGCCAGCAGCGACCGTTATACAGGATACGAGCAGTACTTC. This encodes CASSDRYTGYEQYF. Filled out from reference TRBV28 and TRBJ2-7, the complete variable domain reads DVKVTQSSRYLVKRTGEKVFLECVQDMDHENMFWYRQDPGLGLRLIYFSYDVKMKEKGDIPEGYSVSREKKERFSLILESASTNQTSMYLCASSDRYTGYEQYFGPGTRLTVT.

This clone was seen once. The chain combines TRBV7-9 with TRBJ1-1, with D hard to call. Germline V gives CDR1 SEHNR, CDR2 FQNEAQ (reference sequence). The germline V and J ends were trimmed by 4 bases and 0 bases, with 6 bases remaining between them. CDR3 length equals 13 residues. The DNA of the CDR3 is TGTGCCAGCAGCTCGTATATGAACACTGAAGCTTTCTTT. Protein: CASSSYMNTEAFF. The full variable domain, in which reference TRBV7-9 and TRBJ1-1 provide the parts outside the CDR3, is DTGVSQNPRHKITKRGQNVTFRCDPISEHNRLYWYRQTLGQGPEFLTYFQNEAQLEKSRLLSDRFSAERPKGSFSTLEIQRTEQGDSAMYLCASSSYMNTEAFFGQGTRLTVV.

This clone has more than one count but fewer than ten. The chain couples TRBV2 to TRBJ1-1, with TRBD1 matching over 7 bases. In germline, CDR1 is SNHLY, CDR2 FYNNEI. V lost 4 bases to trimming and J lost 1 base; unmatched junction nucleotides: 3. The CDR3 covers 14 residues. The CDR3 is CASSAQGENTEAFF. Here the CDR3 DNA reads TGTGCCAGCAGTGCTCAGGGGGAGAACACTGAAGCTTTCTTT.

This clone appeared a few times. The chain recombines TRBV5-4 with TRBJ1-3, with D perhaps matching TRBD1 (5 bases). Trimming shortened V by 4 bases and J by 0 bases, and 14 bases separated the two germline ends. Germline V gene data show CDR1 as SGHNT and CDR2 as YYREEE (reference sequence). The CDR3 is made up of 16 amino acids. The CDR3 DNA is TGTGCCAGCAGCAAAGGACATCCATACTCTGGAAACACCATATATTTT. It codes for CASSKGHPYSGNTIYF. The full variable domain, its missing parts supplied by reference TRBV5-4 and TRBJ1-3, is ETGVTQSPTHLIKTRGQQVTLRCSSQSGHNTVSWYQQALGQGPQFIFQYYREEENGRGNFPPRFSGLQFPNYSSELNVNALELDDSALYLCASSKGHPYSGNTIYFGEGSWLTVV.

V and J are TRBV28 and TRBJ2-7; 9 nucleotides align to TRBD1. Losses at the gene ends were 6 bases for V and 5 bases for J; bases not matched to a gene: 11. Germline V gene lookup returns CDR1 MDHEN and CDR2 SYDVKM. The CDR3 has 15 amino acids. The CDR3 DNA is TGTGCCAGCAGACGGCCGGGACAGGGTAAAAACGAGCAGTACTTC. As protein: CASRRPGQGKNEQYF.